The 16 T cell receptor beta chains given below trace back to one sample, sequenced in a study of CD8+CD57+ T cells in acquired aplastic anemia. Genomic DNA served as template for TCR beta VDJ and CDR3 profiling. TCRdb re-called the reads through MiXCR, storing one row per CDR3 protein. This table has about 220,000 distinct CDR3 sequences, approximately 50% appearing once. Individuals selected for sequencing had exhibited CD8+CD57+ cell expansion on flow cytometry. Sequencing input: sorted CD4+, CD8+, or CD8+CD57+ T cells (not recorded which) from PBMCs. Every receptor here comes from a human donor with aplastic anemia.

This clonotype was seen a few times. The V gene is TRBV11-1, the J gene TRBJ1-1; TRBD1 matches at 7 bases. The CDR3 runs to 14 residues. CDR1 is SGHAT and CDR2 is FQDESV in the germline V gene (reference sequence). Germline trimming cut 5 bases from V and 12 bases from J; bases unmatched to any gene: 15. The CDR3 reads CASSPGQEPLASFF. CDR3 DNA: TGTGCCAGCAGCCCAGGACAGGAGCCGCTAGCATCTTTCTTT.

A few counts support this clonotype. The J gene is TRBJ2-1, the V gene TRBV28, with D unclear. V lost 2 bases and J lost 5, with 4 bases in between. The CDR3 runs 12 residues. Germline V CDR1 and CDR2: MDHEN, SYDVKM. The CDR3 DNA reads as TGTGCCAGCAGTTTAAGGCACAATGAGCAGTTCTTC. Its translation is CASSLRHNEQFF.

This clonotype turned up a few times. V is TRBV7-3 and J is TRBJ1-1, with D unclear. Trimming shortened V by 3 bases and J by 0 bases, and 11 bases separated the two germline ends. The CDR3 runs 15 residues. CDR1 is SGHTA and CDR2 is FQGTGA in the germline V gene. CDR3: CASSLAVTLNTEAFF. DNA for the CDR3: TGTGCCAGCAGCTTGGCAGTCACCTTGAACACTGAAGCTTTCTTT.

The chain carries TRBV24-1 and TRBJ1-5; D perhaps matches TRBD1 (5 bases). CDR3 length: 14 amino acids. Trimming took 4 bases from V and 3 from J, leaving 9 bases between them. Germline V gene data show CDR1 as KGHDR and CDR2 as SFDVKD. CDR3: CATSDRDFNQPQHF. The CDR3 nucleotides read TGTGCCACCAGTGACCGGGACTTCAATCAGCCCCAGCATTTT.

In this sample, this clonotype turned up many times. The V gene is TRBV5-1, the J gene TRBJ2-7, with 11 bases identical to TRBD2. The CDR3 spans 13 residues. The germline V gene encodes CDR1 SGHRS and CDR2 YFSETQ. Unmatched junction bases numbered 0, after V lost 1 base and J lost 6 bases. In DNA form, the CDR3 reads TGCGCCAGCAGCTTGACTAGCGGGAGCGAGCAGTACTTC. It is translated as CASSLTSGSEQYF.

This clonotype was seen ten or more times. The gene calls are TRBV5-5 and TRBJ1-2; D is uncertain. Per the germline V gene, CDR1 is SGHKS and CDR2 is YYEKEE (reference sequence). The length of the CDR3 is 13 residues. V was pared by 0 bases and J by 4 bases, with 7 bases between. The CDR3 bases are TGTGCCAGCAGCTTGGTGGGTGTCTATGGCTACACCTTC. Translation: CASSLVGVYGYTF.

The chain carries TRBV10-3 and TRBJ1-1, with a tentative D call TRBD1 (5 bases). Germline CDR1 and CDR2: ENHRY and SYGVKD. This CDR3 is built from 16 residues. The V and J ends lost 0 bases and 4 bases respectively, with 15 bases between them. CDR3 sequence (DNA): TGTGCCATCAGTGAGTCCGGTCACAGGTCCGGCACTGAAGCTTTCTTT. This sequence encodes CAISESGHRSGTEAFF.

This clonotype was observed a handful of times. Being one base from a much bigger clone, this may be a read error. This chain uses TRBV20-1 with TRBJ1-2; 9 bases map to TRBD1. After removal of 0 bases from V and 2 bases from J, the junction contained 1 base not matched to a gene. Germline values: CDR1 DFQATT, CDR2 SNEGSKA (reference sequence). The CDR3 has 14 amino acids. The CDR3 DNA follows: TGCAGTGCTAGAGAACAGGGGGCCAACTATGGCTACACCTTC. Amino acid sequence: CSAREQGANYGYTF.

The V and J genes are TRBV5-1 and TRBJ1-5, with D tentatively TRBD1 (5 bases). The CDR3 covers 15 residues. Looked up from germline, CDR1 is SGHRS and CDR2 is YFSETQ. V lost 3 bases, J lost 7 bases, and 17 bases lay in between. The DNA of the CDR3 is TGCGCCAGCAGCTCTGGACATGGGGACGGACAGCCCCAGCATTTT. Amino acids: CASSSGHGDGQPQHF.

This sequence joins TRBV7-9 and TRBJ1-5; D remains ambiguous. V was clipped by 5 bases and J by 7 bases, with 9 bases between them. In germline, CDR1 is SEHNR, CDR2 FQNEAQ (reference sequence). This CDR3 is 12 amino acids long. CDR3 coding DNA: TGTGCCAGCAGCCGAGCGGACCAGCCCCAGCATTTT. Translated: CASSRADQPQHF.

The J gene is TRBJ2-7, the V gene TRBV7-2, with 9 bases matching TRBD1. The CDR3 has 14 residues. Trimming removed 7 bases from V and 3 bases from J; junction bases left unmatched: 7. CDR1 and CDR2 (germline): SGHTA, FQGNSA. The CDR3 loop is CASNTVTGGYEQYF. CDR3 sequence (DNA): TGTGCCAGCAATACGGTGACAGGGGGCTACGAGCAGTACTTC.

The V and J genes are TRBV12-3 or TRBV12-4 and TRBJ2-1; TRBD2 aligns across 12 bases. With V trimmed by 6 bases and J by 6 bases, 12 bases remained unmatched. This CDR3 has 17 amino acids. Written as DNA, the CDR3 is TGTGCCAGCAGCCAAATTGGACTAGCGGGAAGTGGCAATGAGCAGTTCTTC. As protein: CASSQIGLAGSGNEQFF.

In its sample, this clonotype was seen many times. This chain joins TRBV19 and TRBJ2-2; D not resolved. Germline V gives CDR1 LNHDA, CDR2 SQIVND (reference sequence). Trimming shortened V by 6 bases and J by 1 base, and 12 bases separated the two germline ends. This CDR3 contains 15 residues. The CDR3 region has the DNA TGTGCCAGTAGAGCAAACCTCAGGAACACCGGGGAGCTGTTTTTT. Its translation: CASRANLRNTGELFF.

This clonotype was seen at least ten times. CDR3 amino acids: CASSQDRTIGEKLFF. CDR3 sequence (DNA): TGCGCCAGCAGCCAAGATCGGACCATTGGGGAAAAACTGTTTTTT. The chain couples TRBV4-1 to TRBJ1-4; D is unresolved. Trimming took 0 bases from V and 8 from J, leaving 13 bases between them. Germline values: CDR1 MGHRA, CDR2 YSYEKL. The CDR3 extends over 15 amino acids.

This clonotype was seen many times. J is TRBJ1-2 and V is TRBV5-6; D might be TRBD1 (5 bases). Trimming removed 4 bases at V and 7 bases at J, with 20 bases between. The CDR3 is 15 amino acids. The germline CDR1 and CDR2 sequences are SGHDT and YYEEEE. The CDR3 bases are TGTGCCAGCAGCCTCCACTTTACGGGGACCGGTGGCTACACCTTC. It yields the protein CASSLHFTGTGGYTF.

The gene calls are TRBV4-3 and TRBJ1-6; D is perhaps TRBD1 (6 bases). Trimming removed 0 bases from V and 7 bases from J, with 13 bases in between. Looked up from germline, CDR1 is LGHNA and CDR2 is YSLEER. The CDR3 has 16 amino acids. DNA of the CDR3: TGCGCCAGCAGCCAAGATCGAGGGCAGGGGAATTCACCCCTCCACTTT. Translating it yields CASSQDRGQGNSPLHF.